A selection of T cell receptor beta chains follows, all from one sample in a study of T cells in Graves' hyperthyroidism and ophthalmopathy. TCRdb re-derived calls from the multiplex PCR reads in MiXCR, one entry per CDR3 protein. Of some 180,000 distinct CDR3 sequences in the sample, approximately 15% are singletons; the top ten hold roughly 30%. The sample consisted of blood. These receptors came from a woman in her forties or fifties with Graves' hyperthyroidism. Each CDR3 is given with its conserved first and last residue. The D gene is left open where the match is weak. The size of a clone is reported for some rows only, either as once, few or many, or as a class for expanded clones.

V gene	J gene	clone size	D gene	CDR3 DNA	CDR3 protein
TRBV28	TRBJ1-2	.	.	TGTGCCAGCAGCAACTATTTTAACCAGTGGGGCTACACCTTC	CASSNYFNQWGYTF
TRBV11-2	TRBJ1-2	many	.	TGTGCCAGCAGCTTAGTCCAGGGTTCCTATGGCTACACCTTC	CASSLVQGSYGYTF
TRBV11-2	TRBJ1-6	.	.	TGTGCCAGCAGCTTACAGGGGTTAGTCGATTCACCCCTCCACTTT	CASSLQGLVDSPLHF
TRBV6-2/TRBV6-3	TRBJ2-1	.	TRBD1	TGTGCCAGCAGTGGGGGGACAGGGATCCACAATGAGCAGTTCTTC	CASSGGTGIHNEQFF
TRBV19	TRBJ2-1	.	TRBD2	TGTGCCAGTAGTTTCAGAAGGACTAGCACGAGGAATGAGCAGTTCTTC	CASSFRRTSTRNEQFF
TRBV20-1	TRBJ2-1	many	.	TGCAGTGCTAGAGTGGACAGTTGGTATGAGCAGTTCTTC	CSARVDSWYEQFF
TRBV19	TRBJ2-5	.	TRBD1	TGTGCCAGTAGTATAAGGGACAGGGGGCAAGAGACCCAGTACTTC	CASSIRDRGQETQYF
TRBV27	TRBJ1-2	many	TRBD1	TGTGCCAGCAGTTACTTACAGGGGGCGCCGGATGGCTACACCTTC	CASSYLQGAPDGYTF
TRBV6-1	TRBJ1-2	many	.	TGTGCCAGCAGTCCTACGGGGGGGGGCAACTATGGCTACACCTTC	CASSPTGGGNYGYTF
TRBV12-3/TRBV12-4	TRBJ1-5	many	.	TGTGCCAGCAGTTTAGCAGCCCGTGGGAATCAGCCCCAGCATTTT	CASSLAARGNQPQHF
TRBV7-6	TRBJ1-4	.	TRBD1	TGTGCCAGCAGCTGGGAACAGGGGGCCTTTGAAAAACTGTTTTTT	CASSWEQGAFEKLFF
TRBV20-1	TRBJ2-1	.	.	TGCAGTGCTAAGCGGAGTTACTACTACAATGAGCAGTTCTTC	CSAKRSYYYNEQFF
TRBV7-9	TRBJ2-7	many	.	TGTGCCAGCAGCTCCGCCGGGACAAGTTCCTACGAGCAGTACTTC	CASSSAGTSSYEQYF
TRBV9	TRBJ2-1	few	TRBD1	TGTGCCAGCAGCGAGTACGGGACAGGGTTGTACAATGAGCAGTTCTTC	CASSEYGTGLYNEQFF
TRBV5-5	TRBJ1-5	.	TRBD1	TGTGCCAGCAGCCACAGGGGAGGGCCTCAGCCCCAGCATTTT	CASSHRGGPQPQHF
TRBV27	TRBJ2-4	many	TRBD2	TGTGCCAGCAGTTCCGGACTAGCGCCAAACACTCAGTACTTC	CASSSGLAPNTQYF
TRBV7-2	TRBJ1-1	many	.	TGTGCCAGCAGCTTTGAGGGGATGAACACTGAAGCTTTCTTT	CASSFEGMNTEAFF
TRBV3-1	TRBJ1-1	few	TRBD1	TGTGCCAGCAGCCCCAGCATCGTAACAGGGGGCACTGAAGCTTTCTTT	CASSPSIVTGGTEAFF
TRBV7-2	TRBJ1-4	many	.	TGTGCCAGCAGCTGGGGGCGGGACGAAAAACTGTTTTTT	CASSWGRDEKLFF
TRBV20-1	TRBJ2-7	.	TRBD1	TGCAGTATTCGGGACAGGGTCGACGAGCAGTACTTC	CSIRDRVDEQYF
TRBV13	TRBJ2-5	many	.	TGTGCCAGCAGCCATAGGAGCTCAGAGACCCAGTACTTC	CASSHRSSETQYF
TRBV7-9	TRBJ2-1	many	.	TGTGCCAGCAGCCCCTTGAGCGATGAGCAGTTCTTC	CASSPLSDEQFF
TRBV7-3	TRBJ2-6	.	.	TGTGCCAGCAGCGGGCAGGGTTCCGGGGCCAACGTCCTGACTTTC	CASSGQGSGANVLTF
TRBV2	TRBJ2-1	.	TRBD2	TGTGCCAGCAGATCCGGGACTAGCTCCAATGAGCAGTTCTTC	CASRSGTSSNEQFF
TRBV19	TRBJ1-4	few	TRBD1	TGTGCCAGTGGGATCGCCGGGACAGGGGGTGAAAAACTGTTTTTT	CASGIAGTGGEKLFF
TRBV9	TRBJ1-1	many	TRBD1	TGTGCCAGCAGCGTAGATGGACAGGGGATGGCTGAAGCTTTCTTT	CASSVDGQGMAEAFF
TRBV7-3	TRBJ2-3	once	.	TGTGCCAGCAGCTTATTTGGGGGGTACACAGATACGCAGTATTTT	CASSLFGGYTDTQYF
TRBV12-3/TRBV12-4	TRBJ1-1	many	.	TGTGCCAGCAGTCCAGACTACGGGGGCACTGAAGCTTTCTTT	CASSPDYGGTEAFF
TRBV25-1	TRBJ1-4	many	.	TGTGCCAGCAGTACCGGGACACCTAATGAAAAACTGTTTTTT	CASSTGTPNEKLFF
TRBV7-9	TRBJ1-2	many	.	TGTGCCAGCAGCTTAGATGCGAGTATTAAAGACACCTTC	CASSLDASIKDTF
TRBV12-3/TRBV12-4	TRBJ1-1	many	.	TGTGCCAGCAGTTTCGGGATAGGGCTGAACACTGAAGCTTTCTTT	CASSFGIGLNTEAFF
TRBV29-1	TRBJ1-4	many	.	TGCAGCGCCGATGGGGGAATCGGAGAAAAACTGTTTTTT	CSADGGIGEKLFF
TRBV28	TRBJ2-2	.	.	TGTGCCAGCCGACTACAGGGGAACACCGGGGAGCTGTTTTTT	CASRLQGNTGELFF
TRBV27	TRBJ2-7	many	TRBD1	TGTGCCAGCAGTTCATTCGACAGGGACGAGCAGTACTTC	CASSSFDRDEQYF
TRBV29-1	TRBJ2-1	many	.	TGCGCCCTTCCCTTCCTGGGTAGCCCCTACAATGAGCAGTTCTTC	CALPFLGSPYNEQFF
TRBV9	TRBJ2-2	few	.	TGTGCCAGCAGCGTAGAGGGCGGATACACCGGGGAGCTGTTTTTT	CASSVEGGYTGELFF
TRBV27	TRBJ2-4	many	.	TGTGCCACCGGGCAACTCAACATTCAGTACTTC	CATGQLNIQYF
TRBV10-3	TRBJ2-5	.	TRBD1	TGTGCCACCGCTGCGACAGGGCCGCAAGAGACCCAGTACTTC	CATAATGPQETQYF
TRBV20-1	TRBJ2-7	.	TRBD2	TGCAGTGCTCGACTAGCGGAGACCGAGCAGTACTTC	CSARLAETEQYF
TRBV18	TRBJ2-3	.	.	TGTGCCAGCTCACCCGAACGGATTTCTCGGGGCACAGATACGCAGTATTTT	CASSPERISRGTDTQYF
TRBV27	TRBJ1-2	many	TRBD1	TGTGCCAGCAGCTCACTCGGAGGACAGGGGCCGGATGGCTACACCTTC	CASSSLGGQGPDGYTF
TRBV20-1	TRBJ2-7	.	.	TGCAGTGCGAATCGGGTTAGTTCCTACGAGCAGTACTTC	CSANRVSSYEQYF
TRBV4-1	TRBJ2-5	.	TRBD2	TGCGCCAGCAGCCAAGAAGTAGCGGGGGAGTTACAAGAGACCCAGTACTTC	CASSQEVAGELQETQYF
TRBV6-1	TRBJ2-2	many	TRBD1	TGTGCCAGCAGGACCGGGACAGTGAACACCGGGGAGCTGTTTTTT	CASRTGTVNTGELFF
TRBV18	TRBJ2-1	many	.	TGTGCCAGCTCACCCGGGACACAGAGCTCCTACAATGAGCAGTTCTTC	CASSPGTQSSYNEQFF
TRBV24-1	TRBJ2-7	many	.	TGTGCCACCAGTGCCCCCGGAGGGAACGAGCAGTACTTC	CATSAPGGNEQYF
TRBV14	TRBJ2-5	many	.	TGTGCCAGCAGCCAATTCGGCAGGCAAGAGACCCAGTACTTC	CASSQFGRQETQYF
TRBV20-1	TRBJ1-5	many	TRBD1	TGCAGTGGCTCCTCCGGGACAGGGGGAAGCAATCAGCCCCAGCATTTT	CSGSSGTGGSNQPQHF
TRBV29-1	TRBJ1-5	few	.	TGCAGCGTTGCCCTCACCAGGAGCAATCAGCCCCAGCATTTT	CSVALTRSNQPQHF
TRBV19	TRBJ2-5	few	TRBD2	TGTGCCAGTAGTATCCCGGGGGGGACAGAGACCCAGTACTTC	CASSIPGGTETQYF
TRBV2	TRBJ1-2	many	TRBD1	TGTGCCAGCATTGAGTCGACAGGGCGAGGACCCTATGGCTACACCTTC	CASIESTGRGPYGYTF
TRBV6-1	TRBJ1-1	many	TRBD1	TGTGCCAGCTTACACAGGGGCGATAACACTGAAGCTTTCTTT	CASLHRGDNTEAFF
TRBV7-9	TRBJ2-3	many	.	TGTGCCAGTAGACAGGCAGATACGCAGTATTTT	CASRQADTQYF